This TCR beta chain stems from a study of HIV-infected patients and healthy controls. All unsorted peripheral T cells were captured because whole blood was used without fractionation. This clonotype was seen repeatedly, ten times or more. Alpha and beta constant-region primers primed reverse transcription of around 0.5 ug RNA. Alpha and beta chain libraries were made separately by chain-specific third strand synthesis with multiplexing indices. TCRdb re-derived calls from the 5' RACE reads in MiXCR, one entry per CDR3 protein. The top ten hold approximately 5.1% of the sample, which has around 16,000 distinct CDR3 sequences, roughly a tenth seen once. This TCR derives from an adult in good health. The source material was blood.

CDR3 region: CASSVEGDTQYF. CDR3 coding DNA: TGTGCCAGCAGCGTCGAAGGAGATACGCAGTATTTT. The chain carries TRBV4-2 and TRBJ2-3; D is unresolved. With 5 bases removed from V and 5 bases from J, the gap between germline ends came to 8 bases. Germline CDR1 and CDR2: LGHNA and YNFKEQ. The CDR3 spans 12 residues.